The rows below give T cell receptor beta chains drawn from one sample of a study of T cell changes during pregnancy in multiple sclerosis. Some clones are missing from TCRdb's copy, which holds only in-frame ones; the method was immunoSEQ multiplex PCR. The sample lists tens of thousands of clones, 80% to 90% occurring once. The sample consisted of CD4+ T cells from peripheral blood mononuclear cells, taken in the first trimester of pregnancy. The receptor set was obtained from a female donor with multiple sclerosis, enrolled in a pregnancy study. Both conserved end residues are part of each CDR3. Each record gives: V gene, D gene, J gene, clone size, CDR3 protein, CDR3 DNA. D genes are given only for firm matches. The size field is filled for only some rows; it gives once, few, many or a size class.

TRBV19,TRBD2,TRBJ2-1,.,CASSPSGLAGVREQFF,TGTGCCAGTAGTCCCTCAGGACTAGCGGGAGTCCGTGAGCAGTTCTTC
TRBV21-1,.,TRBJ2-2,.,CASSKGPPRLNTGELFF,TGTGCCAGCAGCAAAGGGCCGCCGCGACTGAACACCGGGGAGCTGTTTTTT
TRBV27,TRBD1,TRBJ1-5,.,CASSSGQGWQPQHF,TGTGCCAGCAGTTCCGGACAGGGCTGGCAGCCCCAGCATTTT
TRBV30,.,TRBJ1-2,few,CAWSGQGGYTF,TGTGCCTGGAGTGGGCAGGGAGGCTACACCTTC
TRBV14,.,TRBJ1-1,.,CASSQSLNTEAFF,TGTGCCAGCAGCCAATCTCTGAACACTGAAGCTTTCTTT
TRBV5-1,.,TRBJ1-1,.,CASSPREGGNTEAFF,TGCGCCAGCAGCCCCAGGGAAGGGGGGAACACTGAAGCTTTCTTT
TRBV5-1,TRBD2,TRBJ2-7,.,CASSLGYRAGPGGEQYF,TGCGCCAGCAGCTTGGGGTATCGTGCGGGACCGGGGGGCGAGCAGTACTTC
TRBV30,TRBD2,TRBJ2-3,.,CAWSVELTSGRRDTQYF,TGTGCCTGGAGTGTGGAGCTGACTAGCGGGAGAAGAGATACGCAGTATTTT
TRBV5-1,TRBD1,TRBJ2-7,.,CASSVGQGSDEQYF,TGCGCCAGCAGCGTGGGACAGGGTTCTGACGAGCAGTACTTC
TRBV18,.,TRBJ1-2,.,CASAMDRNYGYTF,TGTGCCAGCGCTATGGACAGAAACTATGGCTACACCTTC
TRBV20-1,.,TRBJ2-1,.,CSAPRYNEQFF,TGCAGTGCTCCTAGATACAATGAGCAGTTCTTC
TRBV30,.,TRBJ2-2,.,CAWTPGTLLGTGELFF,TGTGCCTGGACCCCCGGGACACTCTTGGGGACCGGGGAGCTGTTTTTT
TRBV7-8,TRBD2,TRBJ2-1,.,CASRSGGAGNEQFF,TGTGCCAGCAGATCGGGGGGGGCAGGTAATGAGCAGTTCTTC
TRBV30,TRBD1,TRBJ2-2,.,CAWSGQGNTGELFF,TGTGCCTGGAGTGGACAGGGGAACACCGGGGAGCTGTTTTTT
TRBV5-1,TRBD1,TRBJ2-3,.,CASSPDRGTDTQYF,TGCGCCAGCAGTCCGGACAGGGGAACAGATACGCAGTATTTT
TRBV4-2,TRBD2,TRBJ2-1,.,CASSPDLGGGAVGQFF,TGTGCCAGCAGCCCCGACTTGGGCGGGGGGGCGGTAGGGCAGTTCTTC
TRBV19,.,TRBJ1-2,few,CAVGGTYGYTF,TGTGCCGTCGGAGGGACCTATGGCTACACCTTC